One and the same sample provided the 30 T cell receptor beta chains below, sequenced in a study of regulatory T cells in long-lasting Graves disease. CDR3-region Arm-PCR and iRepertoire HTBI primers produced the TCR beta libraries. One entry per CDR3 protein results from TCRdb running MiXCR on the multiplex PCR reads. The data contain about 470,000 distinct CDR3 sequences, around 20% of them singletons. Time point defined: persistent/refractory GD, antithyroid drugs over 5 years with positive TRAb. Making the TCR library involved RNA that had been extracted from PBMCs. Sequencing was performed on peripheral blood mononuclear cells (PBMCs), taken when the disease was refractory, from a patient treated with antithyroid drugs. These receptors all stem from a female donor with Graves disease.

The chain is built from TRBV5-1 and TRBJ2-7, with D possibly TRBD2 on 5 matching bases. The CDR3 sequence is 14 residues long. V was clipped by 0 bases and J by 6 bases, with 13 bases between them. Germline V gene sequence: CDR1 SGHRS, CDR2 YFSETQ. The CDR3 here is CASSLGRGIREQYF. CDR3 in DNA: TGCGCCAGCAGCTTGGGGAGAGGGATCCGCGAGCAGTACTTC.

There are many counts of this clonotype. This chain links TRBV13 with TRBJ2-7; 9 bases fit TRBD2. Germline loops: CDR1 PRHDT, CDR2 FYEKMQ (reference sequence). Germline trimming cut 2 bases from V and 7 bases from J; bases unmatched to any gene: 6. The CDR3 totals 14 residues. CDR3 in DNA: TGTGCCAGCAGCTTAATAGCGGGAGCGGGAGAGCAGTACTTC. Protein product: CASSLIAGAGEQYF. The full variable domain, with the rest looked up from reference TRBV13 and TRBJ2-7, is AAGVIQSPRHLIKEKRETATLKCYPIPRHDTVYWYQQGPGQDPQFLISFYEKMQSDKGSIPDRFSAQQFSDYHSELNMSSLELGDSALYFCASSLIAGAGEQYFGPGTRLTVT.

This chain joins TRBV2 and TRBJ1-2; 10 positions agree with TRBD1. This CDR3 is built from 19 residues. Germline CDR1 SNHLY, CDR2 FYNNEI. The V and J ends lost 4 bases and 4 bases, in that order; junction bases with no gene match: 18. This CDR3 reads CASSAQPGQGLRASYGYTF. CDR3 sequence (DNA): TGTGCCAGCAGTGCTCAACCGGGACAGGGGCTTCGTGCGAGCTATGGCTACACCTTC.

V and J are TRBV30 and TRBJ1-3; weak D call: TRBD1 (6 bases). Trimming took off 4 bases at V and 8 bases at J, with 18 bases between the two ends. Germline CDR1 reads GTSNPN; CDR2 reads SVGIG (reference sequence). The CDR3 totals 14 residues. The CDR3 coding sequence is TGTGCCTGGATCCCGGACAGTGAAGGGTACACCATATATTTT. Residues: CAWIPDSEGYTIYF. Based on the CDR3 plus reference TRBV30 and TRBJ1-3, the full variable domain is SQTIHQWPATLVQPVGSPLSLECTVEGTSNPNLYWYRQAAGRGLQLLFYSVGIGQISSEVPQNLSASRPQDRQFILSSKKLLLSDSGFYLCAWIPDSEGYTIYFGEGSWLTVV.

This clonotype was seen a handful of times. This rearrangement joins TRBV4-1 to TRBJ1-1; D unresolved. The CDR3 runs 14 residues. V was clipped by 3 bases and J by 3 bases, with 11 bases between them. Germline loops: CDR1 MGHRA, CDR2 YSYEKL. The CDR3 here is CASSQVKLDTEAFF. CDR3 DNA sequence: TGCGCCAGCAGCCAGGTTAAACTGGACACTGAAGCTTTCTTT.

As to this clonotype: The junction shows a germline mismatch at one end, possibly a read error. The J gene is TRBJ1-1, the V gene TRBV6-1; D remains unclear. This CDR3 has 13 amino acids. Germline V gives CDR1 MNHNS, CDR2 SASEGT. CDR3 protein: CASGGNFNTEASF. Written as DNA, the CDR3 is TGTGCCAGCGGAGGGAATTTCAACACTGAAGCTTCCTTT.

This clonotype was picked up a small number of times. A read error may explain this, as a much larger clone is one base away. The V gene is TRBV2, the J gene TRBJ2-5; no clear D gene. Looked up from germline, CDR1 is SNHLY and CDR2 is FYNNEI. The CDR3 is made up of 13 amino acids. The CDR3 loop reads CASSGGFQATQCF. CDR3 nucleotides: TGTGCCAGCAGTGGAGGTTTCCAAGCGACCCAGTGCTTC.

J is TRBJ1-5 and V is TRBV30, with D possibly matching TRBD1 (6 bases). Germline CDR1 reads GTSNPN; CDR2 reads SVGIG (reference sequence). Trimming removed 2 bases from V and 2 bases from J, with 13 bases in between. This CDR3 has 15 amino acids. CDR3 sequence (DNA): TGTGCCTGGAGTTTAGGGGGGCAGGGCAATCAGCCCCAGCATTTT. Amino acid sequence: CAWSLGGQGNQPQHF.

V usage is TRBV27 and J usage is TRBJ1-1; no reliable D call. With 0 bases removed from V and 3 bases from J, the gap between germline ends came to 8 bases. Germline V gene data show CDR1 as MNHEY and CDR2 as SMNVEV (reference sequence). The CDR3 extends over 14 amino acids. CDR3 sequence (DNA): TGTGCCAGCAGTTTATCTGGGGTGGACACTGAAGCTTTCTTT. It encodes CASSLSGVDTEAFF.

This clonotype has a handful of counts. V usage is TRBV6-2 or TRBV6-3 and J usage is TRBJ2-7; D is ambiguous. This CDR3 spans 12 amino acids. The germline V and J ends were trimmed by 6 bases and 4 bases, with 10 bases remaining between them. CDR1 and CDR2 (germline): MNHEY, SVGEGT. CDR3 residues: CASRTDGYEQYF. CDR3 coding DNA: TGTGCCAGCAGAACCGACGGGTACGAGCAGTACTTC.

This clonotype was seen only a few times. The DNA of the CDR3 is TGTGCCAGCAGCCAAGCGGACAGGGGAGCAGGAGCTTTCTTT. Protein sequence: CASSQADRGAGAFF. The V and J genes are TRBV3-1 and TRBJ1-1; 9 bases agree with TRBD1. CDR1 LGHDT and CDR2 YNNKEL come from the germline V gene (reference sequence). V shed 1 base and J 10 bases; nucleotides not matched to a gene: 7. The CDR3 is 14 amino acids.

This clonotype was seen a handful of times. This chain uses TRBV7-3 with TRBJ2-7; 7 bases agree with TRBD1. The CDR3 covers 15 residues. Per germline, CDR1 SGHTA and CDR2 FQGTGA. V trimming: 4 bases; J trimming: 5 bases; junction bases outside the gene matches: 11. CDR3 sequence: CASSSSGTAPHEQYF. CDR3 coding DNA: TGTGCCAGCAGCTCCTCCGGGACAGCCCCCCACGAGCAGTACTTC.

This clonotype has just one count. The chain employs TRBV20-1 and TRBJ2-3; D tentatively reads TRBD1 or TRBD2 (6 bases each). The germline V and J ends were trimmed by 1 base and 3 bases, with 14 bases remaining between them. The CDR3 consists of 15 residues. CDR1 and CDR2 from the germline V gene are DFQATT and SNEGSKA (reference sequence). In DNA form, the CDR3 reads TGCAGTGCTAGAGCGGGGGCGGGTTTGACAGATACGCAGTATTTT. This codes for CSARAGAGLTDTQYF.

In this sample, this clonotype turned up many times. CDR3 in amino acids: CASSSGGPLGVEKLFF. For the CDR3, the DNA is TGTGCCAGCAGTTCCGGTGGTCCCCTTGGCGTTGAAAAACTGTTTTTT. The rearrangement links TRBV6-9 to TRBJ1-4; no firm D call. With 4 bases removed from V and 7 bases from J, the gap between germline ends came to 19 bases. CDR3 length equals 16 residues. Germline V gene sequence: CDR1 MNHGY, CDR2 SVAAGI.

There are many counts of this clonotype. The genes are TRBV20-1 and TRBJ2-7; 10 nucleotides agree with TRBD1. Trimming cost V 5 bases and J 0 bases; bases outside gene matches: 7. CDR3 length: 15 amino acids. Germline V gene data show CDR1 as DFQATT and CDR2 as SNEGSKA (reference sequence). The CDR3, as DNA: TGCAGTGCTTTAGACAGGGGGCGTAGCTCCTACGAGCAGTACTTC. Translated, it gives CSALDRGRSSYEQYF.

This clonotype was seen many times. This sequence joins TRBV28 and TRBJ1-1; TRBD1 aligns across 7 bases. The CDR3 has 17 amino acids. V was clipped by 2 bases and J by 5 bases; unmatched bases: 14. Germline values: CDR1 MDHEN, CDR2 SYDVKM. CDR3 nucleotides: TGTGCCAGCAGTTTAATGAAGGGGGCAGGGGCCACGACTGAAGCTTTCTTT. Residues: CASSLMKGAGATTEAFF.

The chain has TRBV7-2 and TRBJ2-1; TRBD2 aligns across 12 bases. The length of the CDR3 is 17 residues. The ends lost 7 bases at V and 1 base at J; junction bases unmatched: 8. The V gene's germline CDR1 is SGHTA and CDR2 FQGNSA. CDR3 region: CASNGLAGLTSYNEQFF. The CDR3, as DNA: TGTGCCAGCAACGGACTAGCGGGATTGACGTCCTACAATGAGCAGTTCTTC. The entire variable domain, with the rest obtained from reference TRBV7-2 and TRBJ2-1, is as follows: GAGVSQSPSNKVTEKGKDVELRCDPISGHTALYWYRQSLGQGLEFLIYFQGNSAPDKSGLPSDRFSAERTGGSVSTLTIQRTQQEDSAVYLCASNGLAGLTSYNEQFFGPGTRLTVL.

The J gene is TRBJ2-3, the V gene TRBV28, with 13 positions matching TRBD2. Germline CDR1 and CDR2: MDHEN and SYDVKM. The V and J ends lost 1 base and 4 bases, in that order; junction bases with no gene match: 5. The CDR3 spans 17 residues. In DNA, the CDR3 is TGTGCCAGCAGTTTATCCAGGACTAGCGGGAGTCCAGATACGCAGTATTTT. Its protein product is CASSLSRTSGSPDTQYF.

This clonotype was picked up one time. A clone one base away is much larger, so this may be a read error. This sequence joins TRBV20-1 and TRBJ1-2, with unresolved D. The CDR3 loop spans 12 amino acids. Germline V lookup: CDR1 DFQATT, CDR2 SNEGSKA (reference sequence). The CDR3 spells CSARSSNYGYIF. CDR3 nucleotide sequence: TGCAGTGCTAGGTCCAGTAACTATGGCTACATCTTC.

The CDR3 region has the DNA TGTGCCAGCAGCTTAGTAGGGACCCCGGTCACCCAGTACTTC. Its translation: CASSLVGTPVTQYF. The chain uses TRBV5-6 and TRBJ2-5; D is possibly TRBD1 or TRBD2 (5 bases each). Germline CDR1 SGHDT, CDR2 YYEEEE. The CDR3 consists of 14 residues. Deletions cut 2 bases from V and 8 bases from J, with 16 bases between. The full variable domain, rest sourced from reference TRBV5-6 and TRBJ2-5, is DAGVTQSPTHLIKTRGQQVTLRCSPKSGHDTVSWYQQALGQGPQFIFQYYEEEERQRGNFPDRFSGHQFPNYSSELNVNALLLGDSALYLCASSLVGTPVTQYFGPGTRLLVL.

DNA of the CDR3: TGTGCCAGTAGTACCGGACGAGGGGATTTGTCCTATAATTCACCCCTCCACTTT. Its translation is CASSTGRGDLSYNSPLHF. The rearrangement links TRBV19 to TRBJ1-6, with D possibly being TRBD1 (5 bases). Germline lookup yields CDR1 LNHDA and CDR2 SQIVND (reference sequence). CDR3 length: 18 residues. Trimming pared 4 bases from V and 1 base from J, leaving 17 bases between.

This clonotype was seen a few times. The CDR3 here is CASKGRDRGVQPQHF. CDR3 DNA sequence: TGTGCCAGCAAGGGTCGGGACAGGGGGGTTCAGCCCCAGCATTTT. V and J are TRBV7-9 and TRBJ1-5; 11 bases line up with TRBD1. Germline lookup yields CDR1 SEHNR and CDR2 FQNEAQ (reference sequence). This CDR3 region has 15 residues. Trimming took 7 bases from V and 6 from J; bases not matched to a gene: 8.

This clonotype was observed a few times. The chain is built from TRBV3-1 and TRBJ2-7; 8 bases are shared with TRBD2. CDR1 and CDR2 (germline): LGHDT, YNNKEL (reference sequence). With 0 bases clipped from V and 2 bases from J, the junction kept 3 bases outside the gene matches. The CDR3 has 15 amino acids. In nucleotides, the CDR3 is TGTGCCAGCAGCCAAGATCAAGCGGGAGCCTACGAGCAGTACTTC. Translated, it gives CASSQDQAGAYEQYF.

This clonotype was observed at least ten times. This chain links TRBV6-1 with TRBJ1-2, with D unresolved. Germline loops: CDR1 MNHNS, CDR2 SASEGT. The CDR3 runs to 13 residues. V was pared by 5 bases and J by 4 bases, with 11 bases between. The CDR3 protein is CASSREVGYGYTF. The CDR3 nucleotides read TGTGCCAGCAGTAGGGAGGTCGGCTATGGCTACACCTTC.

This clonotype was counted ten times or more. The chain links TRBV15 to TRBJ1-5; a weak D match, TRBD1 (6 bases). V lost 1 base and J 1 base, leaving 11 bases between the germline ends. The CDR3 consists of 16 residues. Per the germline V gene, CDR1 is LNHNV and CDR2 is YYDKDF (reference sequence). The CDR3 reads CATSRGGGLSNQPQHF. CDR3 bases: TGTGCCACCAGCAGAGGTGGGGGGCTAAGCAATCAGCCCCAGCATTTT.

In this sample, this clonotype turned up many times. The rearrangement joins TRBV12-3 or TRBV12-4 to TRBJ1-6; D gene uncertain. The CDR3 totals 14 residues. The germline V and J ends were trimmed by 6 bases and 6 bases, with 12 bases remaining between them. CDR3 protein: CASSPGRINSPLHF. CDR3 coding DNA: TGTGCCAGCAGCCCAGGACGGATTAATTCACCCCTCCACTTT.

This clonotype was counted a few times. The chain employs TRBV29-1 and TRBJ1-2, with D possibly being TRBD1 (6 bases). Between the trimmed V and J ends, which lost 8 bases and 6 bases, there was a span of 16 bases. CDR1 and CDR2 (germline): SQVTM, ANQGSEA. The CDR3 is 12 residues long. The CDR3 DNA sequence: TGCAGCCACGACGGGGGGGCCCATGGCTACACCTTC. Translating it yields CSHDGGAHGYTF. The full variable domain, rest sourced from reference TRBV29-1 and TRBJ1-2, is SAVISQKPSRDICQRGTSLTIQCQVDSQVTMMFWYRQQPGQSLTLIATANQGSEATYESGFVIDKFPISRPNLTFSTLTVSNMSPEDSSIYLCSHDGGAHGYTFGSGTRLTVV.

This clonotype was observed a handful of times. A read error is possible here, since a much larger clone lies one base away. This chain uses TRBV10-3 with TRBJ2-5; 9 nucleotides line up with TRBD1. CDR1 ENHRY and CDR2 SYGVKD come from the germline V gene. This CDR3 comprises 16 residues. The CDR3 reads CAIGESKQGAGETQYF. As DNA, the CDR3 is TGTGCCATCGGTGAGTCCAAACAGGGGGCTGGAGAGACCCAGTACTTC.

This clonotype was detected many times. This chain uses TRBV29-1 with TRBJ2-7; 10 bases agree with TRBD1. This CDR3 comprises 14 residues. V lost 6 bases, J lost 3 bases, and 8 bases stayed unmatched. From germline, CDR1 is SQVTM and CDR2 ANQGSEA. CDR3 sequence (DNA): TGCAGCGTCAAAATAGGACAGGGGGTCTACGAGCAGTACTTC. Translation: CSVKIGQGVYEQYF.

The table lists this clonotype with many counts. The chain is built from TRBV6-2 or TRBV6-3 and TRBJ2-5; D is possibly TRBD2 (6 bases). V was pared by 0 bases and J by 6 bases, with 11 bases between. The CDR3 contains 14 residues. Looked up from germline, CDR1 is MNHEY and CDR2 is SVGEGT. The CDR3 DNA reads TGTGCCAGCAGTTACTCGACCGGGGGAAAGACCCAGTACTTC. This gives the protein CASSYSTGGKTQYF.